Listed below are T cell receptor beta chains from one sample, sequenced in a study of cytotoxic CD8 clonotypes in ibrutinib-treated CLL. TCRdb's table, derived via immunoSEQ multiplex PCR, lists solely in-frame clones and lacks some. Of 150,000 to 200,000 clones in the sample, roughly four fifths are singletons; the top ten hold around 2.1%. The source material was PBMCs, sampled after 12 months of ibrutinib treatment. Receptors were obtained from a human donor with chronic lymphocytic leukemia. The CDR3 runs from the conserved cysteine through the conserved F or W. A D gene is named only where the DNA matches it firmly. Clone size is given for some rows only: seen once, a few or many times, or a class if the clone is expanded.

abundance,j_gene,v_gene,d_gene,CDR3nt,CDR3aa
.,TRBJ2-7,TRBV9,.,TGTGCCAGCAGCGCGGGGTATACCTACGAGCAGTACTTC,CASSAGYTYEQYF
.,TRBJ2-7,TRBV5-1,.,TGCGCCAGCAGCCCGGGGACTGCCTACGAGCAGTACTTC,CASSPGTAYEQYF
.,TRBJ1-2,TRBV6-1,.,TGTGCCAGCAGTGAAGGAAGTAACTTGTATGGCTACACCTTC,CASSEGSNLYGYTF
.,TRBJ1-1,TRBV29-1,.,TGCAGCGTTGTAGCGGACAACATGAACACTGAAGCTTTCTTT,CSVVADNMNTEAFF
.,TRBJ1-1,TRBV28,.,TGTGCCAGCAGGACGTGGGGGTTGAACACTGAAGCTTTCTTT,CASRTWGLNTEAFF
.,TRBJ2-6,TRBV7-6,TRBD1,TGTGCCAGCAGCACGACAGGGTCTGGGGCCAACGTCCTGACTTTC,CASSTTGSGANVLTF
.,TRBJ2-3,TRBV15,.,TGTGCCACCAGCAGAGATCCCAGCAAGGGCACAGATACGCAGTATTTT,CATSRDPSKGTDTQYF
.,TRBJ2-6,TRBV7-9,.,TGTGCCAGCAGCCCTTCTGGGGCCAACGTCCTGACTTTC,CASSPSGANVLTF
.,TRBJ2-7,TRBV20-1,.,TGCAGTGCTAGCGGCCTCTACGAGCAGTACTTC,CSASGLYEQYF
few,TRBJ1-1,TRBV5-4,.,TGTGCCAGCAGCAAAGACACAAGTGCCACTGAAGCTTTCTTT,CASSKDTSATEAFF
few,TRBJ2-5,TRBV5-1,.,TGCGCCAGCAGCCAATCGTGGGAGACCCAGTACTTC,CASSQSWETQYF
.,TRBJ2-2,TRBV10-3,TRBD1,TGTGCCATCACCGGGACAGACAACACCGGGGAGCTGTTTTTT,CAITGTDNTGELFF
.,TRBJ2-4,TRBV6-5,.,TGTGCCAGCAGTTACACTTACGCCGGGGTCAGAAACATTCAGTACTTC,CASSYTYAGVRNIQYF
.,TRBJ2-5,TRBV25-1,TRBD1,TGTGCCAGCAGTTGGGACAGGGATAGACAAGAGACCCAGTACTTC,CASSWDRDRQETQYF
.,TRBJ2-2,TRBV28,TRBD1,TGTGCCAGCAGAGGGGGCGCGAACACCGGGGAGCTGTTTTTT,CASRGGANTGELFF
.,TRBJ1-1,TRBV4-1,.,TGCGCCAGCAGCCAAACAGGGTTGAACACTGAAGCTTTCTTT,CASSQTGLNTEAFF
.,TRBJ1-2,TRBV7-9,.,TGTGCCAGCAGCTTACAGGACAGCCGCTATGGCTACACCTTC,CASSLQDSRYGYTF
.,TRBJ1-5,TRBV19,.,TGTGCCAGTAGTATTCGGGCCGAGGATAGCAATCAGCCCCAGCATTTT,CASSIRAEDSNQPQHF
.,TRBJ1-1,TRBV7-3,.,TGTGCCAGCAGCCCTGGACTGACAGGCATGGCTTTCTTT,CASSPGLTGMAFF
once,TRBJ2-1,TRBV6-7,.,TGTGCCACCGGTGACCCCCTTTGGGACTCCTCCTACAATGAGCAGTTCTTC,CATGDPLWDSSYNEQFF
few,TRBJ1-1,TRBV28,.,TGTGCCAGCCGGCTGGCCACTGAAGCTTTCTTT,CASRLATEAFF
.,TRBJ1-6,TRBV28,.,TGTGCCAGCAGCCGCCCCCGGGGGGCCGGTTCACCCCTCCACTTT,CASSRPRGAGSPLHF
.,TRBJ1-4,TRBV6-6,.,TGTGCCAGCAGTTACTTCGGGGCAACTAATGAAAAACTGTTTTTT,CASSYFGATNEKLFF
.,TRBJ2-2,TRBV9,TRBD1,TGTGCCAGCAGCGTAGAGGGGACAGGGCTCACCGGGGAGCTGTTTTTT,CASSVEGTGLTGELFF
.,TRBJ1-5,TRBV7-2,.,TGTGCCAGCAGCTTACGACAGGTCAGCCCGGATAGCAATCAGCCCCAGCATTTT,CASSLRQVSPDSNQPQHF
.,TRBJ1-6,TRBV5-1,.,TGCGCCAGCAGCTTGAGCTGGATACCAAATTCACCCCTCCACTTT,CASSLSWIPNSPLHF
.,TRBJ2-7,TRBV7-2,.,TGTGCCAGCAGCTTAGATGGGGCAGGGGCCTACGAGCAGTACTTC,CASSLDGAGAYEQYF
.,TRBJ2-4,TRBV19,.,TGTGCCAGTAGTAACATCGGACAGAAAAACATTCAGTACTTC,CASSNIGQKNIQYF
.,TRBJ1-1,TRBV28,.,TGTGCCAGCAGCCCCCTGTGGGGGGCGAACACTGAAGCTTTCTTT,CASSPLWGANTEAFF
.,TRBJ2-3,TRBV6-1,TRBD2,TGTGCCAGCAGGGAATCGAGCGGGGGGGCCACAGATACGCAGTATTTT,CASRESSGGATDTQYF
.,TRBJ2-5,TRBV15,TRBD1,TGTGCCACCACCTACTCCTTACAGGGGATTGGGGAGACCCAGTACTTC,CATTYSLQGIGETQYF
.,TRBJ1-1,TRBV19,.,TGTGCCAGTAGTATGGTCAGGATGAACACTGAAGCTTTCTTT,CASSMVRMNTEAFF
once,TRBJ2-3,TRBV4-1,TRBD1,TGCGCCAGCAGCCCCAACCGGGACAGGGGAGGAACAGATACGCAGTATTTT,CASSPNRDRGGTDTQYF
few,TRBJ1-4,TRBV7-9,.,TGTGCCAGCAGCCCGACACGGCCCTCTGCTAATGAAAAACTGTTTTTT,CASSPTRPSANEKLFF
few,TRBJ2-3,TRBV29-1,TRBD1,TGCAGCGCCGCACTCCGGGACAGGGGTACAGATACGCAGTATTTT,CSAALRDRGTDTQYF
.,TRBJ2-4,TRBV11-2,.,TGTGCCAGCAGCTTAGTTGGGGGGGCAGCCAAAAACATTCAGTACTTC,CASSLVGGAAKNIQYF
.,TRBJ2-1,TRBV6-1,TRBD2,TGTGCCAGCAGTGTGACACTAGCGGGGGGAAACAATGAGCAGTTCTTC,CASSVTLAGGNNEQFF
.,TRBJ2-1,TRBV27,TRBD1,TGTGCCAGCGGGAGTACAGGGGTGTACAATGAGCAGTTCTTC,CASGSTGVYNEQFF
few,TRBJ1-2,TRBV10-3,.,TGTGCCATCAGTGAGTCGGGTGATGGCTACACCTTC,CAISESGDGYTF
.,TRBJ1-1,TRBV19,TRBD1,TGTGCCAGTAGATACGGACAGGGCGGGACTGAAGCTTTCTTT,CASRYGQGGTEAFF
.,TRBJ2-6,TRBV5-6,.,TGTGCCAGCAGCCCGGACAGTGCCCTCTCTGGGGCCAACGTCCTGACTTTC,CASSPDSALSGANVLTF
.,TRBJ2-2,TRBV7-9,TRBD2,TGTGCCAGCAGCCGATTAAAGCAGCGGGGGGCTAACACCGGGGAGCTGTTTTTT,CASSRLKQRGANTGELFF